This T cell receptor beta chain was found in a study of blood T cell repertoires in COVID-19. About the study: Acute and convalescent COVID-19 specimens originated in the United States, Italy and Spain. T cells, B-cell-depleted T cells, or PBMCs supplied cDNA or gDNA.

This CDR3 comprises 14 residues. V shed 4 bases and J shed 5 bases, with 14 bases lying between them. Germline loops: CDR1 MRHNA, CDR2 SNTAGT. In the original analysis: For nucleated cells, counts were estimated from reference gene primer amplification. The method was immunoSEQ multiplex PCR; TCRdb's version includes in-frame clones alone and lacks a portion of them. V, J and clone size derive from that table, while D and trimming were established from the DNA sequence. Of around 150,000 clones listed, 76% are singletons. Sample: peripheral blood. This clonotype was obtained from a woman older than 75 with active or convalescent COVID-19. This chain joins TRBV6-4 and TRBJ1-1, with a weak D call TRBD1 (5 bases). CDR3 nucleotide sequence: TGTGCCAGCAGTGTGGGGGGGTCTGGGACTGAAGCTTTCTTT. This codes for CASSVGGSGTEAFF.